A selection of T cell receptor beta chains follows, all from one sample in a study of T cell responses to AZD1222 COVID-19 vaccine. Here immunoSEQ multiplex PCR was the method, and the copy in TCRdb shows in-frame clones only, minus some. The repertoire consists of about 94,000 clones, with about 85% occurring once and the leading ten covering 4.5%. Sequencing was performed on peripheral blood, taken 28 days after the second AZD1222 dose. These receptor sequences come from an adult who received the AZD1222 COVID-19 vaccine. The conserved cysteine and the conserved F or W are not part of the CDR3 here.

j_call v_call cdr3_aa
TRBJ2-7 TRBV10-1 ASSVQGGEQY
TRBJ1-2 TRBV7-8 ASSLARKGYT
TRBJ1-2 TRBV6-2/TRBV6-3 ASSITGGVVAGYT
TRBJ1-3 TRBV10-3 AILDRGFSGNTIY
TRBJ2-5 TRBV2 ASSGGLASRETQY
TRBJ1-1 TRBV5-1 ASSYLRQGSNTEAF
TRBJ1-1 TRBV14 ASSQDGGRGAF
TRBJ1-1 TRBV7-6 ASSHYRDRDYEAF
TRBJ2-1 TRBV27 ASSFTGGLEQF
TRBJ2-5 TRBV27 ASSPYGTGIIQETQY
TRBJ2-2 TRBV30 AWMAGGIGELF
TRBJ1-5 TRBV29-1 SVAGTSNQPQH
TRBJ2-5 TRBV18 ASSNRANQETQY
TRBJ2-7 TRBV28 ASSPWGQGEPYEQY
TRBJ2-7 TRBV11-2 ASSHGTSGRPPHEQY
TRBJ2-3 TRBV7-9 ASSSWGQGADTQY
TRBJ2-2 TRBV10-1 ASREGTNTGELF
TRBJ2-6 TRBV9 ASSTGFRGSGANVLT
TRBJ1-2 TRBV4-2 ASSQGNSFIDGYT
TRBJ2-7 TRBV6-6 ASSPLVVLGSAYEQY
TRBJ2-7 TRBV9 ASSVGTSGYEQY
TRBJ2-5 TRBV29-1 SVASLARVRQETQY
TRBJ1-2 TRBV5-1 ASSWEGNYGYT
TRBJ2-2 TRBV5-4 ASTSGRESTGELF
TRBJ2-5 TRBV4-1 ASSQVGGQRY
TRBJ1-4 TRBV10-3 AISELSGGYEKLF
TRBJ1-1 TRBV4-3 ASSQDHQVATEAF
TRBJ1-3 TRBV12-5 ASGFSLQGSGNTIY
TRBJ2-1 TRBV19 ASSRGQGFDNEQF
TRBJ1-5 TRBV29-1 SVGGAGQPQH
TRBJ2-7 TRBV7-6 ASSLAPGRTGKAYEQY
TRBJ2-3 TRBV6-5 ASTQGTIKDTQY
TRBJ1-1 TRBV19 ASSTEPLAEAF
TRBJ2-3 TRBV7-9 ASSADRKADTQY
TRBJ2-7 TRBV27 ASSFRQGQVAGAYEQY
TRBJ2-2 TRBV5-1 ASYRDSANTGELF
TRBJ1-2 TRBV30 AMNRDRPYGYT